The clone carrying this TCR beta chain was detected once. These data originate in a study of blood T cell repertoires in COVID-19. The CDR3 runs 15 residues. Germline loops: CDR1 LGHDT, CDR2 YNNKEL (reference sequence). Between the trimmed V and J ends, which lost 0 bases and 2 bases, there was a span of 11 bases. TCRdb's table, derived via immunoSEQ multiplex PCR, lists solely in-frame clones and lacks some. The table shows about 370,000 clones, with around 89% occurring only once. The sequenced sample consisted of PBMCs or T cells enriched from blood (not recorded which). The clonotype was recovered from a man aged 18 to 30 who had recovered from COVID-19. The V and J genes are TRBV3-1 (or the pseudogene TRBV3-2) and TRBJ2-7, with D perhaps matching TRBD1 (6 bases). CDR3 loop: CASSQDWDTPYEQYF. DNA for the CDR3: TGTGCCAGCAGCCAAGACTGGGACACCCCCTACGAGCAGTACTTC.